The rows below give T cell receptor beta chains drawn from one sample of a study of T cell repertoires in cytomegalovirus infection. These receptors are not linked to any known antigen. TCRdb re-analysed the reads in MiXCR, keeping a single row per CDR3 protein. This table has about 570,000 distinct CDR3 sequences, approximately 40% appearing once. The specimen comprised cultured PBMCs, sampled from culture after CMV antigen stimulation. These receptors came from a human donor in good health (CMV status not recorded). Some clones in this sample may be carry-over from other donors' samples. Both conserved end residues are part of each CDR3. Each record gives: D gene, clone size, J gene, V gene, CDR3 protein, CDR3 DNA. D genes are given only for firm matches. Not all rows give a size; the values are once, few, many and, for expanded clones, a class.

- | many | TRBJ2-2 | TRBV7-2 | CASSPSLAEITGELFF | TGTGCCAGCAGCCCCAGTCTAGCAGAGATTACCGGGGAGCTGTTTTTT
TRBD1 | - | TRBJ2-7 | TRBV27 | CASSPGRTGTIYEQYF | TGTGCCAGCAGTCCCGGAAGGACAGGGACAATCTACGAGCAGTACTTC
- | few | TRBJ1-4 | TRBV2 | CASSETPRGTNEKLFF | TGTGCCAGCAGTGAAACCCCGAGGGGAACTAATGAAAAACTGTTTTTT
- | many | TRBJ2-3 | TRBV7-2 | CASSFERSSTDTQYF | TGTGCCAGCAGCTTCGAGAGGTCTAGCACAGATACGCAGTATTTT
- | - | TRBJ2-3 | TRBV12-3/TRBV12-4 | CASTTFIGKDTDTQYF | TGTGCCAGCACTACGTTTATCGGAAAAGACACAGATACGCAGTATTTT
- | - | TRBJ1-2 | TRBV7-2 | CASSLVSPAGYGYTF | TGTGCCAGCAGCTTAGTTAGTCCGGCGGGGTATGGCTACACCTTC
- | few | TRBJ2-1 | TRBV7-8 | CASSSQRLPYNEQFF | TGTGCCAGCAGCTCCCAGAGACTCCCGTACAATGAGCAGTTCTTC
- | - | TRBJ1-1 | TRBV7-2 | CPSSLESRGAFF | TGTCCCAGCAGCTTAGAGAGCAGGGGAGCTTTCTTT
- | - | TRBJ1-6 | TRBV12-3/TRBV12-4 | CASSFRQGNSPLHF | TGTGCCAGCAGTTTTCGGCAGGGTAACTCACCCCTCCACTTT
- | - | TRBJ2-5 | TRBV7-9 | CASSFADLRKTQYF | TGTGCCAGCAGCTTTGCGGATCTTCGGAAGACCCAGTACTTC
- | - | TRBJ1-1 | TRBV7-9 | CASSFSGYEAFF | TGTGCCAGCAGCTTCTCAGGGTATGAAGCTTTCTTT
TRBD1 | - | TRBJ2-5 | TRBV19 | CASSTTRTGYQETQYF | TGTGCCAGTAGTACCACCCGGACAGGATACCAAGAGACCCAGTACTTC
- | - | TRBJ2-1 | TRBV5-1 | CASSLADYNEQFF | TGCGCCAGCAGCTTGGCGGACTACAATGAGCAGTTCTTC
- | - | TRBJ1-1 | TRBV12-3/TRBV12-4 | CASMTARPSAFF | TGTGCCAGCATGACAGCGCGTCCCTCGGCTTTCTTT
TRBD2 | - | TRBJ2-1 | TRBV7-8 | CASSWLAGGPNEQFF | TGTGCCAGCAGCTGGCTAGCGGGGGGCCCCAATGAGCAGTTCTTC
TRBD2 | - | TRBJ2-1 | TRBV5-1 | CASSFGSGGADEQFF | TGCGCCAGCAGCTTTGGGAGCGGGGGGGCGGATGAGCAGTTCTTC
- | many | TRBJ2-3 | TRBV7-2 | CASSLEASDTQYF | TGTGCCAGCAGCTTAGAGGCTAGCGATACGCAGTATTTT
- | few | TRBJ2-5 | TRBV7-2 | CASQAYLEGIETQYF | TGTGCCAGCCAAGCTTACCTAGAGGGGATAGAGACCCAGTACTTC
TRBD1 | few | TRBJ2-7 | TRBV7-2 | CASTPVGTGYREQYF | TGTGCCAGCACCCCTGTAGGGACAGGGTATCGGGAGCAGTACTTC
- | - | TRBJ2-3 | TRBV2 | CASNLLAQSTDTQYF | TGTGCCAGCAACTTACTGGCACAAAGCACAGATACGCAGTATTTT
- | - | TRBJ2-7 | TRBV2 | CASHEQSSYEQYF | TGTGCCAGCCACGAGCAAAGCTCCTACGAGCAGTACTTC
- | - | TRBJ2-3 | TRBV29-1 | CSAHRAGTDTQYF | TGCAGCGCGCACAGGGCAGGGACAGATACGCAGTATTTT
TRBD1 | few | TRBJ1-5 | TRBV7-9 | CASSFWGQGKVNNQPQHF | TGTGCCAGCAGCTTCTGGGGACAGGGGAAAGTTAACAATCAGCCCCAGCATTTT
- | few | TRBJ2-1 | TRBV7-2 | CASSLAISSYNEQFF | TGTGCCAGCAGCTTAGCTATCAGCTCCTACAATGAGCAGTTCTTC
- | few | TRBJ2-3 | TRBV7-2 | CASSPRTVATQYF | TGTGCCAGCAGCCCCAGGACAGTTGCAACGCAGTATTTT
- | few | TRBJ1-1 | TRBV7-6 | CASSPEGQLNTEAFF | TGTGCCAGCAGCCCCGAGGGACAACTGAACACTGAAGCTTTCTTT
TRBD1 | - | TRBJ1-1 | TRBV4-1 | CASSLRDRGYRNTEAFF | TGCGCCAGCAGTCTCAGGGACAGGGGCTACCGAAACACTGAAGCTTTCTTT
TRBD1 | few | TRBJ2-7 | TRBV7-8 | CASSLVPGGYEQYF | TGTGCCAGCAGCTTAGTGCCAGGGGGCTACGAGCAGTACTTC
- | - | TRBJ2-5 | TRBV27 | CASSLNPGRQTQYF | TGTGCCAGCAGTTTAAATCCGGGACGCCAGACCCAGTACTTC
- | - | TRBJ2-3 | TRBV5-6 | CASSFEVDTQYF | TGTGCCAGCAGCTTCGAAGTGGATACGCAGTATTTT
TRBD1 | once | TRBJ2-7 | TRBV11-2 | CASRTLKGQGSYEQYF | TGTGCCAGCAGAACCCTCAAGGGACAGGGTTCCTACGAGCAGTACTTC
- | many | TRBJ2-7 | TRBV7-2 | CASSLALISYEQYF | TGTGCCAGCAGCTTAGCTCTGATCTCCTACGAGCAGTACTTC
- | - | TRBJ2-5 | TRBV12-5 | CASRSAQETQYF | TGTGCTAGTAGGTCAGCACAAGAGACCCAGTACTTC
TRBD1 | once | TRBJ2-5 | TRBV6-2/TRBV6-3 | CASLTGDRGPETQYF | TGTGCCAGCCTAACTGGAGACAGGGGTCCGGAGACCCAGTACTTC
- | - | TRBJ2-7 | TRBV4-1 | CASSHSPRDTSYEQYF | TGCGCCAGCAGCCACAGTCCCCGGGACACCTCCTACGAGCAGTACTTC
- | - | TRBJ2-2 | TRBV6-6 | CASRSSNTGELFF | TGTGCCAGCAGGAGTTCGAACACCGGGGAGCTGTTTTTT
- | few | TRBJ2-3 | TRBV6-6 | CASSEVQGRDTQYF | TGTGCCAGCAGTGAGGTGCAGGGTAGAGATACGCAGTATTTT
- | - | TRBJ1-3 | TRBV7-6 | CASSSQKGGSGNTIYF | TGTGCCAGCAGCTCCCAAAAAGGGGGCTCTGGAAACACCATATATTTT
- | few | TRBJ2-1 | TRBV7-2 | CASSPLRSHNEQFF | TGTGCCAGCAGCCCCCTTAGGAGCCACAATGAGCAGTTCTTC